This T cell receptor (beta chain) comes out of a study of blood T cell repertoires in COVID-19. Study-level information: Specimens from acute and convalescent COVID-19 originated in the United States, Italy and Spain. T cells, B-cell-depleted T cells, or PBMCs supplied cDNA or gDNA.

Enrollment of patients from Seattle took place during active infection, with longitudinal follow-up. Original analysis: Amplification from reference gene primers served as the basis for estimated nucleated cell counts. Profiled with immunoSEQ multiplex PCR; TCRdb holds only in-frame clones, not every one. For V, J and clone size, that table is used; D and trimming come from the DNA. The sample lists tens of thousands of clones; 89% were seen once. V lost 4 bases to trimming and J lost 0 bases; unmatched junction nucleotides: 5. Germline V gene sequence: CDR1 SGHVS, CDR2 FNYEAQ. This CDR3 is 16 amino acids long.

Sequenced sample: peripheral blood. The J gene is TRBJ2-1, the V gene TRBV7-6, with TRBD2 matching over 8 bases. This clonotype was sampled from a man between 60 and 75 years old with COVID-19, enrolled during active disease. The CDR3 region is CASSSGSGSSYNEQFF. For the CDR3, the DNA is TGTGCCAGCAGCTCCGGAAGCGGGAGCTCCTACAATGAGCAGTTCTTC. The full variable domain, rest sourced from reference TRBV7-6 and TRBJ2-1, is GAGVSQSPRYKVTKRGQDVALRCDPISGHVSLYWYRQALGQGPEFLTYFNYEAQQDKSGLPNDRFSAERPEGSISTLTIQRTEQRDSAMYRCASSSGSGSSYNEQFFGPGTRLTVL.